This T cell receptor beta chain was captured by sequencing in a study of beta chain features in type 1 diabetes. Study background: Taken together, all samples contributed 107,917,701 examined sorted cells.

This clone came up a few times. Its cognate antigen is unknown. Findings and caveats of the study: Within patients, naive, central memory and Treg TCRB repertoires seemed more similar than within healthy donors. VDJ junctions from type 1 diabetes patients carried fewer insertions and larger deletions. The question left open here concerned HLA type influencing TCRB rearrangement. All four CD4+ subsets from Type 1 diabetes patients carried moderately but significantly shorter TCRB CDR3s.

Every bit of the isolated RNA underwent reverse transcription, so sequencing read expressed TCRB transcripts. Some clones are missing from TCRdb's copy, which holds only in-frame ones; the method was immunoSEQ multiplex PCR. The sample lists more than 100,000 clones, approximately 16% occurring once. Source material: central memory CD4+ T cells from blood. The sequence derives from a man aged 30 to 39 with type 1 diabetes.

CDR3 in DNA: TGTGCCAGCAGCTTGGACAGGGATTCACCCCTCCACTTT. This translates into CASSLDRDSPLHF. The chain employs TRBV7-2 and TRBJ1-6; 8 bases are shared with TRBD1. CDR3 size: 13 residues. Trimming cost V 3 bases and J 8 bases; bases outside gene matches: 0. Per germline, CDR1 SGHTA and CDR2 FQGNSA.